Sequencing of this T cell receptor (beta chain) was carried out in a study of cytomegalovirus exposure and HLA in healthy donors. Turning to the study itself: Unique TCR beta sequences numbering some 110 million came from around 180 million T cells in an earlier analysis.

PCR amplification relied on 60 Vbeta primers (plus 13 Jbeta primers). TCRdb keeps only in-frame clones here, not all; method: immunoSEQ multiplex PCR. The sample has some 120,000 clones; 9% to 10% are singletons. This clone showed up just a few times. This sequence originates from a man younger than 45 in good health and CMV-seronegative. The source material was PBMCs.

The CDR3 sequence: CASSGRVEAFF. The DNA of the CDR3 is TGTGCCAGTAGTGGGAGGGTTGAAGCTTTCTTT. The chain employs TRBV19 and TRBJ1-1; D not resolved. This CDR3 spans 11 amino acids. CDR1 LNHDA and CDR2 SQIVND come from the germline V gene (reference sequence). The V gene lost 5 bases and the J gene lost 7 bases, with 8 bases spanning the gap.